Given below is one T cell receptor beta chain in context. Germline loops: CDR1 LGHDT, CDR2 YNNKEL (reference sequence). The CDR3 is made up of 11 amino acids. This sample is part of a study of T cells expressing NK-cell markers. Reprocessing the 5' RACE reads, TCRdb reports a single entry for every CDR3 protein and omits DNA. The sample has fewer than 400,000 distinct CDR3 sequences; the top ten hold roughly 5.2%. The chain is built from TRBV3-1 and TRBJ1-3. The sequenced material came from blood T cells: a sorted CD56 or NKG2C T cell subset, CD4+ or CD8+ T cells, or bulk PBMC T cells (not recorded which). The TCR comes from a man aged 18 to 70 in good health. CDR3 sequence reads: CASSQGGTIYF.